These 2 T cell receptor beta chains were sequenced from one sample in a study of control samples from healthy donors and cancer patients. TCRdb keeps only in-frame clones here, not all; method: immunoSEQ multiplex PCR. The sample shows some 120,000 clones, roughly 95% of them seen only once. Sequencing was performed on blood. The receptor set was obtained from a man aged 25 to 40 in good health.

CDR3 coding DNA: TGTGCCAGCAGCCAGGGAGAGACCCAGTACTTC. Encoded protein: CASSQGETQYF. The chain carries TRBV11-3 and TRBJ2-5; the D gene is possibly TRBD1 (5 bases). The germline V gene has CDR1 SGHNT and CDR2 YENEEA. The length of the CDR3 is 11 residues. V was pared by 5 bases and J by 4 bases, with 5 bases between.

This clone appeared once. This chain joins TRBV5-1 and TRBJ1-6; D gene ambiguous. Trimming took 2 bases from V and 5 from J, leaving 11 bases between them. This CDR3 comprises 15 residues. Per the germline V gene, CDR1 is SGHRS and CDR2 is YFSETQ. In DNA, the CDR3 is TGCGCCAGCAGCTTTAGCCCTATCAATAATTCACCCCTCCACTTT. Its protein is CASSFSPINNSPLHF.